The following is a T cell receptor beta chain sequence with its context. These data come from a study of blood T cell repertoires in COVID-19. Study details: COVID-19 samples, acute and convalescent, were from the United States, Italy and Spain. The cDNA or gDNA used as material had been derived from T cells, B-cell-depleted T cells, or PBMCs.

Trimming pared 7 bases from V and 9 bases from J, leaving 15 bases between. This CDR3 region has 12 residues. CDR1 and CDR2 (germline): KGHDR, SFDVKD. The authors' processing: Amplification from reference gene primers served as the basis for estimated nucleated cell counts. Clones were sequenced by immunoSEQ multiplex PCR, and TCRdb holds only the in-frame ones, with some missing. From that table come the V and J calls and clone size; the DNA was used to work out D and trimming. The repertoire consists of some 70,000 clones, with around 90% occurring once and the leading ten covering 6.5% to 8%. V usage is TRBV24-1 and J usage is TRBJ2-7, with D possibly being TRBD2 (5 bases). This clonotype was sampled from a man between 45 and 60 years old with active COVID-19. Material for sequencing was peripheral blood. CDR3 loop: CATRDPSGRQYF. The CDR3 nucleotides read TGTGCCACCAGAGACCCGAGCGGTCGGCAGTACTTC.